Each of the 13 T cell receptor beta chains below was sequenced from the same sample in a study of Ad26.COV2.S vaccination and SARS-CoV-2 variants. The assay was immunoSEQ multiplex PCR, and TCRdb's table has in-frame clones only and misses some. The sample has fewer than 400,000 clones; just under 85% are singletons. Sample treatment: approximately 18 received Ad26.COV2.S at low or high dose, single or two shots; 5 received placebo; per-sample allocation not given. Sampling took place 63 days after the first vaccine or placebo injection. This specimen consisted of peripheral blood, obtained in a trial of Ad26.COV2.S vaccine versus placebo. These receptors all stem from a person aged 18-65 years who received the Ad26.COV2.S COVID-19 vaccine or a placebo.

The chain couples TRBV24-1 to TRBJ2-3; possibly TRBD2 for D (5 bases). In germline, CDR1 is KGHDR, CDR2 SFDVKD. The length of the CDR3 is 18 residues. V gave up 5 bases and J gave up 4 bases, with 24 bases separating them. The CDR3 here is CATSALSGALYNPDTQYF. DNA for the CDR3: TGTGCCACCAGTGCCCTAAGCGGCGCCCTCTACAACCCAGATACGCAGTATTTT.

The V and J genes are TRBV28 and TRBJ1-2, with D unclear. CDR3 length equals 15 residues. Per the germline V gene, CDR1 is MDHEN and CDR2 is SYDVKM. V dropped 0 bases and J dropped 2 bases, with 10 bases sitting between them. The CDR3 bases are TGTGCCAGCAGTTTATGGGTCGGCTCAAACTATGGCTACACCTTC. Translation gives CASSLWVGSNYGYTF.

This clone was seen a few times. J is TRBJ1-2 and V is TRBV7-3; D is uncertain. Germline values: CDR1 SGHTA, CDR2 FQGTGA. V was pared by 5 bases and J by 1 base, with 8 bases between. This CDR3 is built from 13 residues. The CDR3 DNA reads TGTGCCAGCAGCCCGAGAGATAACTATGGCTACACCTTC. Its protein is CASSPRDNYGYTF. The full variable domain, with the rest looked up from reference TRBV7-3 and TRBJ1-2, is GAGVSQTPSNKVTEKGKYVELRCDPISGHTALYWYRQSLGQGPEFLIYFQGTGAADDSGLPNDRFFAVRPEGSVSTLKIQRTERGDSAVYLCASSPRDNYGYTFGSGTRLTVV.

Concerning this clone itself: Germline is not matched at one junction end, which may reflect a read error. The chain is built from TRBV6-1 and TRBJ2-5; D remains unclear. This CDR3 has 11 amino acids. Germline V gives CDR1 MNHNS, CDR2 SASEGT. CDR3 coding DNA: TGTGCCAGCAGTGAAAAAGAGACCCAGCACTTC. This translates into CASSEKETQHF.

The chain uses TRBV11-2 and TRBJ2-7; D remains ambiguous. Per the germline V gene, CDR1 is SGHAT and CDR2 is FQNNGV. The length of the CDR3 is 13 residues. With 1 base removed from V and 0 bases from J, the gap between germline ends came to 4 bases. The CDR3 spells CASSLGSSYEQYF. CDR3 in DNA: TGTGCCAGCAGCTTAGGCTCCTCCTACGAGCAGTACTTC.

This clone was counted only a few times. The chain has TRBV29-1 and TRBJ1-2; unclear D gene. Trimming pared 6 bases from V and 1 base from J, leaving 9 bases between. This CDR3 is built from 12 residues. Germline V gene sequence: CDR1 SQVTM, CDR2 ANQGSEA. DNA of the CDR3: TGCAGCGTGGAAAAGGGTAACTATGGCTACACCTTC. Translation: CSVEKGNYGYTF.

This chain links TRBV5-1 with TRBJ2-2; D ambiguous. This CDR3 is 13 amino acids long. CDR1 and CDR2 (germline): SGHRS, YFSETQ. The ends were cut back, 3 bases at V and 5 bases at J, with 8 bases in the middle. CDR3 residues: CASSWDQTGELFF. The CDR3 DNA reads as TGCGCCAGCAGCTGGGATCAGACCGGGGAGCTGTTTTTT.

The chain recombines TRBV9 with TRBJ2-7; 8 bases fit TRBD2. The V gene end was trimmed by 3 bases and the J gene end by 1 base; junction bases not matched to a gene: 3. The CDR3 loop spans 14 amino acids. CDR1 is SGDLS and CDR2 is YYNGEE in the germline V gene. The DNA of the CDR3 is TGTGCCAGCAGCGCCACTAGCGGATCCTACGAGCAGTACTTC. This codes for CASSATSGSYEQYF.

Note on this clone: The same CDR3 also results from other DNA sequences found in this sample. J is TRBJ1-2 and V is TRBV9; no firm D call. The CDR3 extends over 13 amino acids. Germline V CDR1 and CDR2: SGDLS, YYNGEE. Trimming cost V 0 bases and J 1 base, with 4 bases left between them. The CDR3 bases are TGTGCCAGCAGCGTAGACGGTAACTATGGCTACACCTTC. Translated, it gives CASSVDGNYGYTF.

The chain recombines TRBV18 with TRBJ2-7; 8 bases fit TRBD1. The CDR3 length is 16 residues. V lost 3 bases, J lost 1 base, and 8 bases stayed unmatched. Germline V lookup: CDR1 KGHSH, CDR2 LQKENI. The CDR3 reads CASSPAGGPYSYEQYF. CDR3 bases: TGTGCCAGCTCACCTGCAGGGGGCCCATATTCCTACGAGCAGTACTTC.

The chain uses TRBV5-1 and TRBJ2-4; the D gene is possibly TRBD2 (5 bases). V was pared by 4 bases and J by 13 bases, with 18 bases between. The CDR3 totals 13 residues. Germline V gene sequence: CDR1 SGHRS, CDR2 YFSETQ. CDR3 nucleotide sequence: TGCGCCAGCAGCAAGGAGGTCTCGGGGTGGCAGTACTTC. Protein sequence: CASSKEVSGWQYF. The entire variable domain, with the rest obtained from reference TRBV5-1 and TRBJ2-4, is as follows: KAGVTQTPRYLIKTRGQQVTLSCSPISGHRSVSWYQQTPGQGLQFLFEYFSETQRNKGNFPGRFSGRQFSNSRSEMNVSTLELGDSALYLCASSKEVSGWQYFGAGTRLSVL.

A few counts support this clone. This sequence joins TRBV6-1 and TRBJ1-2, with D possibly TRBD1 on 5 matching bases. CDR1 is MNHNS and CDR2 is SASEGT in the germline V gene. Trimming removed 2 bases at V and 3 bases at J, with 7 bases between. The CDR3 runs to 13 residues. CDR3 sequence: CASSERGHYGYTF. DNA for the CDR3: TGTGCCAGCAGTGAACGGGGCCACTATGGCTACACCTTC.

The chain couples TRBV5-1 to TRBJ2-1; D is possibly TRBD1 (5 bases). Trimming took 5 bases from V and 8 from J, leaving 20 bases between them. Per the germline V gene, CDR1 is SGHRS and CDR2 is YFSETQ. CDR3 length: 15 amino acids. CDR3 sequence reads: CASRPQGRVIDEQFF. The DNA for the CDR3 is TGCGCCAGCAGACCCCAGGGCCGGGTCATTGATGAGCAGTTCTTC.